This TCR beta chain was retrieved from a study of prognosis after radiotherapy for stage I lung cancer. Starting from genomic DNA, TCR beta CDR3 was amplified through two-round multiplex PCR. It was primers specific to each TRBV and TRBJ gene that first-round PCR used. MiXCR was run by TCRdb on the multiplex PCR reads, yielding one entry per CDR3 protein. The data contain 15,000 to 20,000 distinct CDR3 sequences, about 46% of them singletons. This clonotype is categorized as medium-sized (0.01 to 0.1%). The V and J ends lost 6 bases and 6 bases respectively, with 8 bases between them. Germline assignment: CDR1 SNHLY and CDR2 FYNNEI. CDR3 size: 12 residues.

The source is a donor aged 50 or older with non-small cell lung cancer. The sequencing here drew on PBMCs, taken before or after stereotactic body radiation therapy (not recorded which). The J gene is TRBJ2-2, the V gene TRBV2, with D unclear. For the CDR3, the DNA is TGTGCCAGCAGCAAGCAGGCCGGGGAGCTGTTTTTT. It specifies CASSKQAGELFF.